A single sample gave rise to the 5 T cell receptor beta chains below, sequenced in a study of blood T cell repertoires in COVID-19. The method was immunoSEQ multiplex PCR; TCRdb's version includes in-frame clones alone and lacks a portion of them. This table has approximately 670,000 clones, approximately 90% appearing once. Sequencing was performed on peripheral blood. These receptors were taken from a woman between 18 and 29 years old with acute or convalescent COVID-19.

The genes are TRBV18 and TRBJ1-2; 8 bases match TRBD1. Germline-derived CDR1 and CDR2 are KGHSH and LQKENI. V was pared by 4 bases and J by 8 bases, with 9 bases of the junction left unmatched. There are 14 residues in the CDR3. The CDR3 DNA reads TGTGCCAGCTCACGAGACAGGGGCTTTGGAGGCTACACCTTC. Protein: CASSRDRGFGGYTF.

The V and J genes are TRBV19 and TRBJ1-2, with TRBD1 as a possible D gene (6 bases). V lost 4 bases, J lost 8 bases, and 14 bases lay in between. This CDR3 is 13 amino acids long. Germline lookup yields CDR1 LNHDA and CDR2 SQIVND (reference sequence). The CDR3 loop reads CASSNYRVGGYTF. The DNA for the CDR3 is TGTGCCAGTAGTAACTACAGGGTTGGGGGCTACACCTTC.

In its sample, this clone was seen once. CDR3 sequence: CASSFQGAGRYEKLFF. The CDR3, as DNA: TGCGCCAGCAGCTTCCAGGGAGCAGGGAGGTATGAAAAACTGTTTTTT. The chain has TRBV5-1 and TRBJ1-4; weak D call: TRBD1 (5 bases). Germline V gives CDR1 SGHRS, CDR2 YFSETQ. The CDR3 totals 16 residues. V was shortened by 2 bases and J by 6 bases, with 17 bases between the two germline ends.

The chain links TRBV3-1 (or the pseudogene TRBV3-2) to TRBJ1-4, with D uncertain. The germline V gene encodes CDR1 LGHDT and CDR2 YNNKEL (reference sequence). With 4 bases removed from V and 0 bases from J, the gap between germline ends came to 9 bases. The CDR3 is 15 residues long. CDR3 region: CASSLSGATNEKLFF. CDR3 DNA: TGTGCCAGCAGCCTCTCGGGAGCAACTAATGAAAAACTGTTTTTT.

This clone was recorded once. The V and J genes are TRBV4-2 and TRBJ1-4; D is uncertain. Looked up from germline, CDR1 is LGHNA and CDR2 is YNFKEQ. This CDR3 is 16 amino acids long. Trimming left V 0 bases short and J 0 bases short, with 8 bases between. The CDR3 loop reads CASSQDRGATNEKLFF. For the CDR3, the DNA is TGTGCCAGCAGCCAAGATCGCGGGGCAACTAATGAAAAACTGTTTTTT.